Each of the 9 T cell receptor beta chains below was sequenced from the same sample in a study of T cell clonality in common variable immunodeficiency. Study-level points and caveats: Common variable immunodeficiency TCR beta sequences reportedly had fewer deletions and N-nucleotide insertions.

No antigen has been identified for these receptors. The data were produced by immunoSEQ multiplex PCR, yet TCRdb's version contains in-frame clones alone and is incomplete. The sample holds 40,000 or so clones, and no clone turns up only once. Sequencing used peripheral blood mononuclear cells. The receptor source for this set is a human donor with common variable immunodeficiency.

This clone has ten or more counts. The observed sequence ends 3 residues before the CDR3 terminus, with the missing tail filled in from the germline J gene. The rearrangement links TRBV6-1 to TRBJ1-5; D may be TRBD1 (6 bases). This CDR3 comprises 13 residues. The V and J ends lost 4 bases and 6 bases respectively, with 10 bases between them. Germline loops: CDR1 MNHNS, CDR2 SASEGT. Incomplete CDR3 DNA: TGTGCCAGCAGTGGACAGGCGAGTCAGCCC. Its translation is CASSGQASQP. The whole CDR3 sequence reads CASSGQASQPQHF.

Regarding this clone: The read ends 3 residues early relative to the CDR3; the germline J gene fills the gap. The chain uses TRBV19 and TRBJ2-7; D gene unclear. Looked up from germline, CDR1 is LNHDA and CDR2 is SQIVND (reference sequence). With 5 bases removed from V and 4 bases from J, the gap between germline ends came to 12 bases. This CDR3 has 13 residues. The CDR3 spells CASSAGRPYEQYF. The part of the CDR3 DNA that was read is TGTGCCAGTAGTGCCGGTCGTCCGTACGAG. The entire variable domain, with the rest obtained from reference TRBV19 and TRBJ2-7, is as follows: DGGITQSPKYLFRKEGQNVTLSCEQNLNHDAMYWYRQDPGQGLRLIYYSQIVNDFQKGDIAEGYSVSREKKESFPLTVTSAQKNPTAFYLCASSAGRPYEQYFGPGTRLTVT.

This clone appeared many times. The sequenced fragment ends 3 residues before the CDR3 boundary, so the rest is inferred from the germline J gene. This chain uses TRBV11-2 with TRBJ2-1; 8 bases are a match to TRBD2. Losses at the gene ends were 4 bases for V and 7 bases for J; bases not matched to a gene: 9. Germline V gene lookup returns CDR1 SGHAT and CDR2 FQNNGV. The CDR3 length is 15 residues. CDR3 DNA, as far as it was read: TGTGCCAGCAGCTACAGCGGGAGAGGGAGAAATGAG. It encodes CASSYSGRGRNE. The entire CDR3 protein is CASSYSGRGRNEQFF.

This clone was picked up many times. CDR3 DNA, as far as it was read: TGTGCCAGCTCACCACCAAACAGACCCTACGAG. It is translated as CASSPPNRPYE. The entire CDR3 sequence reads CASSPPNRPYEQYF. The V gene is TRBV18, the J gene TRBJ2-7; no clear D gene. The CDR3 end falls 3 residues outside the read, so it is completed with the germline J gene. Per germline, CDR1 KGHSH and CDR2 LQKENI. V lost 0 bases and J lost 2, with 8 bases in between. The CDR3 is made up of 14 amino acids. The whole variable domain, remainder taken from reference TRBV18 and TRBJ2-7, is NAGVMQNPRHLVRRRGQEARLRCSPMKGHSHVYWYRQLPEEGLKFMVYLQKENIIDESGMPKERFSAEFPKEGPSILRIQQVVRGDSAAYFCASSPPNRPYEQYFGPGTRLTVT.

Regarding this clone: The CDR3 end is not reached by the read, which stops 3 residues before it; the germline J gene fills it in. The chain is built from TRBV19 and TRBJ2-7; D might be TRBD2 (6 bases). V gave up 5 bases and J gave up 0 bases, with 11 bases separating them. The CDR3 contains 14 residues. Germline CDR1 LNHDA, CDR2 SQIVND (reference sequence). The CDR3 region is CASSSGGRSYEQYF. CDR3 bases read: TGTGCCAGTAGTTCAGGAGGGCGCTCCTACGAG.

This clone was detected only a few times. The read halts 3 residues ahead of the CDR3 end, with the missing end drawn from the germline J gene. The chain employs TRBV7-2 and TRBJ2-3, with unresolved D. V dropped 0 bases and J dropped 6 bases, with 10 bases sitting between them. CDR1 SGHTA and CDR2 FQGNSA come from the germline V gene. The CDR3 has 14 amino acids. The CDR3 is CASSLANFADTQYF. The covered CDR3 bases are TGTGCCAGCAGCTTAGCGAACTTTGCGGATACG.

This clone appeared a few times. The read ends 3 residues before the CDR3 terminus; that terminus is restored from the germline J gene. V gene TRBV30 combines with J gene TRBJ2-5, with TRBD1 matching over 7 bases. The CDR3 runs to 14 residues. With 0 bases clipped from V and 5 bases from J, the junction kept 6 bases outside the gene matches. CDR1 is GTSNPN, CDR2 SVGIG, per germline (reference sequence). CDR3 bases read: TGTGCCTGGAGTGTATGGCAGGGGGTCGAGACC. As protein: CAWSVWQGVET. The full CDR3 is CAWSVWQGVETQYF.

This clone was counted ten times or more. The read finishes 3 residues shy of the CDR3 end, and the germline J gene is used to complete it. The genes are TRBV29-1 and TRBJ2-2, with 7 nucleotides matching TRBD1. The CDR3 spans 14 residues. With V trimmed by 3 bases and J by 2 bases, 3 bases remained unmatched. Per the germline V gene, CDR1 is SQVTM and CDR2 is ANQGSEA. The DNA read from the CDR3 is TGCAGCGTTGAGACAGGGATAAACACCGGGGAG. Amino acid sequence: CSVETGINTGE. The whole CDR3 is CSVETGINTGELFF.

In its sample, this clone was seen a few times. CDR3 DNA (partial): TGTGCCAGCAGCTTAGATAAGGACAAGCCCTACGAG. It yields the protein CASSLDKDKPYE. The entire CDR3 reads CASSLDKDKPYEQYF. The chain combines TRBV7-9 with TRBJ2-7; tentative D call: TRBD1 (5 bases). Coverage ceases 3 residues before the CDR3 finishes, and the germline J gene fills in the end. There are 15 residues in the CDR3. Germline CDR1 reads SEHNR; CDR2 reads FQNEAQ (reference sequence). V was pared by 1 base and J by 2 bases, with 12 bases between. Using reference TRBV7-9 and TRBJ2-7 for the parts outside the CDR3, the full variable domain is DTGVSQNPRHKITKRGQNVTFRCDPISEHNRLYWYRQTLGQGPEFLTYFQNEAQLEKSRLLSDRFSAERPKGSFSTLEIQRTEQGDSAMYLCASSLDKDKPYEQYFGPGTRLTVT.